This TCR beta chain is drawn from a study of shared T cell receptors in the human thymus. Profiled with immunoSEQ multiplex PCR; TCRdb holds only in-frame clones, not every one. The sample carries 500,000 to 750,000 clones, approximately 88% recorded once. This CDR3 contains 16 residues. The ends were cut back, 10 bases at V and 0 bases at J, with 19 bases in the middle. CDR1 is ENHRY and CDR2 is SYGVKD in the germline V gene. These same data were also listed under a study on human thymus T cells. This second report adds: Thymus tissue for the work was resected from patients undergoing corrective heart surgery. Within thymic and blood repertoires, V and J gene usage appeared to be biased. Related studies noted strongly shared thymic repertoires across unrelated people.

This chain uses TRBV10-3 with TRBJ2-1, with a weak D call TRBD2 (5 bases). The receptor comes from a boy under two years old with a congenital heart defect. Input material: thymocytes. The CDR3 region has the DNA TGTGCCACCTCAACTCAGCGGCCCAGCTCCTACAATGAGCAGTTCTTC. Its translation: CATSTQRPSSYNEQFF.